These 26 T cell receptor beta chains originate from one sample sequenced in a study of blood T cell repertoires in COVID-19. The assay was immunoSEQ multiplex PCR, and TCRdb's table has in-frame clones only and misses some. Of about 82,000 clones detected, 80% to 90% appear once; the ten largest clones hold over 15%. The source material was peripheral blood. These receptors were collected from an older woman with acute or convalescent COVID-19.

The chain recombines TRBV5-1 with TRBJ2-3, with a tentative D call TRBD1 (5 bases). Germline CDR1 is SGHRS and CDR2 is YFSETQ. V shed 1 base and J shed 4 bases, with 7 bases lying between them. The CDR3 covers 13 residues. The CDR3 loop reads CASSLQGSDTQYF. DNA of the CDR3: TGCGCCAGCAGCTTGCAGGGTTCAGATACGCAGTATTTT.

V gene TRBV19 combines with J gene TRBJ2-1, with 8 bases lining up with TRBD1. V trimming: 6 bases; J trimming: 1 base; junction bases outside the gene matches: 2. There are 14 residues in the CDR3. Germline V gives CDR1 LNHDA, CDR2 SQIVND (reference sequence). DNA for the CDR3: TGTGCCAGTAGCGACAGGGGTTCCTACAATGAGCAGTTCTTC. It encodes CASSDRGSYNEQFF. Full variable domain (rest looked up from reference TRBV19 and TRBJ2-1): DGGITQSPKYLFRKEGQNVTLSCEQNLNHDAMYWYRQDPGQGLRLIYYSQIVNDFQKGDIAEGYSVSREKKESFPLTVTSAQKNPTAFYLCASSDRGSYNEQFFGPGTRLTVL.

The chain joins TRBV5-6 to TRBJ1-3, with a weak D call TRBD1 (6 bases). Per the germline V gene, CDR1 is SGHDT and CDR2 is YYEEEE. This CDR3 comprises 18 residues. V lost 4 bases to trimming and J lost 0 bases, with 20 bases between them. The CDR3, as DNA: TGTGCCAGCAGCCCCCCCGGGACACCATTTTCCTCTGGAAACACCATATATTTT. This codes for CASSPPGTPFSSGNTIYF.

The CDR3 DNA sequence: TGTGCCAGCAGCATTCGGGAATATGGCTACACCTTC. Its protein is CASSIREYGYTF. The chain combines TRBV5-6 with TRBJ1-2, with no clear D. The V and J ends lost 4 bases and 5 bases respectively, with 9 bases between them. The germline V gene encodes CDR1 SGHDT and CDR2 YYEEEE. The CDR3 has 12 residues.

CDR3 DNA: TGCGCCAGCAGCTATTCTCGGACTAGCGGGGGGTCAACAGATACGCAGTATTTT. Amino acids: CASSYSRTSGGSTDTQYF. V usage is TRBV5-1 and J usage is TRBJ2-3, with TRBD2 identical over 14 bases. This CDR3 spans 18 amino acids. The germline gives CDR1 SGHRS, CDR2 YFSETQ. V was pared by 3 bases and J by 3 bases, with 9 bases of the junction left unmatched.

This chain uses TRBV6-5 with TRBJ2-3; D is perhaps TRBD1 (5 bases). Trimming removed 7 bases at V and 10 bases at J, with 21 bases between. The CDR3 sequence is 14 residues long. Germline loops: CDR1 MNHEY, CDR2 SVGAGI. The CDR3 reads CASNQDNIVYAQYF. The CDR3 coding sequence is TGTGCCAGCAACCAGGACAACATCGTATACGCGCAGTATTTT.

The chain has TRBV19 and TRBJ1-2, with 7 bases lining up with TRBD1. CDR3 length equals 14 residues. Looked up from germline, CDR1 is LNHDA and CDR2 is SQIVND (reference sequence). Germline trimming cut 5 bases from V and 3 bases from J; bases unmatched to any gene: 6. CDR3 sequence reads: CASSDRVYDYGYTF. CDR3 coding DNA: TGTGCCAGTAGTGACAGGGTTTATGACTATGGCTACACCTTC. The full variable domain, with the rest looked up from reference TRBV19 and TRBJ1-2, is DGGITQSPKYLFRKEGQNVTLSCEQNLNHDAMYWYRQDPGQGLRLIYYSQIVNDFQKGDIAEGYSVSREKKESFPLTVTSAQKNPTAFYLCASSDRVYDYGYTFGSGTRLTVV.

The J gene is TRBJ2-1, the V gene TRBV5-4; 9 bases match TRBD2. The ends lost 0 bases at V and 2 bases at J; junction bases unmatched: 3. This CDR3 spans 16 amino acids. The germline CDR1 and CDR2 sequences are SGHNT and YYREEE (reference sequence). CDR3 sequence (DNA): TGTGCCAGCAGCTTGGCTGAGCGGGGGGCCTACAATGAGCAGTTCTTC. Its translation: CASSLAERGAYNEQFF.

The rearrangement links TRBV18 to TRBJ1-2; 11 nucleotides line up with TRBD1. The trim removed 4 bases at V and 0 bases at J, leaving 7 bases unmatched. The CDR3 has 17 residues. CDR1 and CDR2 from the germline V gene are KGHSH and LQKENI. CDR3 DNA sequence: TGTGCCAGCTCACAACCCGGGACAGGGGGTTCTAACTATGGCTACACCTTC. Amino acid sequence: CASSQPGTGGSNYGYTF.

The chain has TRBV6-6 and TRBJ1-2; TRBD1 matches at 7 bases. This CDR3 comprises 14 residues. The germline V gene has CDR1 MNHNY and CDR2 SVGAGI (reference sequence). J lost 8 bases, V lost 7 bases, and 13 bases had no gene match. The CDR3 loop is CASNQQGTLEGYTF. The CDR3 DNA is TGTGCCAGCAACCAACAGGGGACCCTGGAAGGCTACACCTTC.

CDR3 nucleotide sequence: TGTGCCTGGAGTGTGGGACTAGCGGGAGGCGAGACCCAGTACTTC. Translated, it gives CAWSVGLAGGETQYF. J is TRBJ2-5 and V is TRBV30, with 15 bases fitting TRBD2. V shed 0 bases and J 5 bases; nucleotides not matched to a gene: 1. Germline loops: CDR1 GTSNPN, CDR2 SVGIG (reference sequence). The CDR3 is made up of 15 amino acids. Based on the CDR3 plus reference TRBV30 and TRBJ2-5, the full variable domain is SQTIHQWPATLVQPVGSPLSLECTVEGTSNPNLYWYRQAAGRGLQLLFYSVGIGQISSEVPQNLSASRPQDRQFILSSKKLLLSDSGFYLCAWSVGLAGGETQYFGPGTRLLVL.

This clone was found many times. The rearrangement joins TRBV7-9 to TRBJ1-1; tentatively, D is TRBD1 (6 bases). Trimming cost V 6 bases and J 8 bases, with 16 bases left between them. The CDR3 sequence is 13 residues long. The V gene's germline CDR1 is SEHNR and CDR2 FQNEAQ (reference sequence). In DNA, the CDR3 is TGTGCCAGCAGGGCCGGGACAAGGTTGGAAGCTTTCTTT. Its protein is CASRAGTRLEAFF.

The chain recombines TRBV9 with TRBJ2-7; perhaps TRBD2 as D (6 bases). The CDR3 is 15 amino acids. Germline lookup yields CDR1 SGDLS and CDR2 YYNGEE. V was clipped by 0 bases and J by 2 bases, with 12 bases between them. The CDR3 here is CASSVGYRGTYEQYF. The CDR3 DNA follows: TGTGCCAGCAGCGTAGGATATCGGGGGACCTACGAGCAGTACTTC. The variable domain in full, completed from reference TRBV9 and TRBJ2-7, reads DSGVTQTPKHLITATGQRVTLRCSPRSGDLSVYWYQQSLDQGLQFLIQYYNGEERAKGNILERFSAQQFPDLHSELNLSSLELGDSALYFCASSVGYRGTYEQYFGPGTRLTVT.

This rearrangement joins TRBV6-6 to TRBJ2-3, with D maybe TRBD2 (6 bases). The germline V and J ends were trimmed by 2 bases and 1 base, with 13 bases remaining between them. CDR1 and CDR2 from the germline V gene are MNHNY and SVGAGI (reference sequence). This CDR3 has 16 residues. The CDR3 DNA is TGTGCCAGCAGTTACATCAGCGGGCCCCGCACAGATACGCAGTATTTT. It is translated as CASSYISGPRTDTQYF.

The chain is built from TRBV5-6 and TRBJ2-7; weak D call: TRBD1 (5 bases). The CDR3 contains 11 residues. V lost 4 bases and J lost 6, with 8 bases in between. CDR1 and CDR2 (germline): SGHDT, YYEEEE. The CDR3 sequence is CASSAQGEQYF. The DNA for the CDR3 is TGTGCCAGCAGCGCCCAGGGCGAGCAGTACTTC.

The V and J genes are TRBV10-3 and TRBJ2-7, with 9 bases aligning to TRBD1. Germline V lookup: CDR1 ENHRY, CDR2 SYGVKD. V shed 5 bases, J shed 5 bases, and the junction held 10 bases outside the gene matches. CDR3 length: 15 amino acids. CDR3 DNA sequence: TGTGCCATCAGTCCGTCCGGGACAGGGTCCGACGAGCAGTACTTC. As protein: CAISPSGTGSDEQYF.

The chain employs TRBV7-2 and TRBJ2-3, with unresolved D. Looked up from germline, CDR1 is SGHTA and CDR2 is FQGNSA. V dropped 5 bases and J dropped 2 bases, with 11 bases sitting between them. This CDR3 is 14 amino acids long. In DNA, the CDR3 is TGTGCCAGCAGCCTGATGCTATTCACAGATACGCAGTATTTT. It codes for CASSLMLFTDTQYF.

The gene calls are TRBV7-9 and TRBJ1-2; D possibly corresponds to TRBD1 (5 bases). Germline V CDR1 and CDR2: SEHNR, FQNEAQ (reference sequence). The CDR3 has 13 amino acids. V gave up 6 bases and J gave up 6 bases, with 14 bases separating them. CDR3 in amino acids: CASRQDWGDGYTF. CDR3 in DNA: TGTGCCAGCAGGCAAGACTGGGGCGATGGCTACACCTTC.

This rearrangement joins TRBV9 to TRBJ1-2, with D unresolved. The CDR3 has 15 amino acids. From germline, CDR1 is SGDLS and CDR2 YYNGEE. The V gene lost 0 bases and the J gene lost 0 bases, with 9 bases spanning the gap. DNA for the CDR3: TGTGCCAGCAGCGTAGACCGTACAGCTAACTATGGCTACACCTTC. It is translated as CASSVDRTANYGYTF.

The chain joins TRBV28 to TRBJ1-1; 7 bases match TRBD1. The ends lost 6 bases at V and 4 bases at J; junction bases unmatched: 11. This CDR3 is 15 amino acids long. Germline V gives CDR1 MDHEN, CDR2 SYDVKM. The CDR3 nucleotides are TGTGCCAGCAGACCCGTATCAGGGGGAGGCACTGAAGCTTTCTTT. As protein: CASRPVSGGGTEAFF.

The chain has TRBV7-3 and TRBJ2-2, with TRBD2 as a possible D gene (5 bases). This CDR3 is built from 13 residues. V shed 1 base and J shed 5 bases, with 5 bases lying between them. CDR1 SGHTA and CDR2 FQGTGA come from the germline V gene. The DNA for the CDR3 is TGTGCCAGCAGCTTAATAGCGACCGGGGAGCTGTTTTTT. Translating it yields CASSLIATGELFF.

V and J are TRBV6-6 and TRBJ2-5; 8 bases match TRBD2. Looked up from germline, CDR1 is MNHNY and CDR2 is SVGAGI (reference sequence). The CDR3 length is 13 residues. V lost 4 bases, J lost 5 bases, and 3 bases stayed unmatched. CDR3 sequence reads: CASSSPGGETQYF. The CDR3 region has the DNA TGTGCCAGCAGTTCCCCGGGGGGGGAGACCCAGTACTTC.

The V gene is TRBV4-3, the J gene TRBJ2-2; 7 positions match TRBD1. This CDR3 spans 14 amino acids. Looked up from germline, CDR1 is LGHNA and CDR2 is YSLEER. The V and J ends lost 4 bases and 2 bases, in that order; junction bases with no gene match: 1. The CDR3 spells CASSRDSNTGELFF. CDR3 DNA: TGCGCCAGCAGCCGGGACAGCAACACCGGGGAGCTGTTTTTT.

This clone appeared a few times. This CDR3 reads CASSVGTGQPQHF. Here the CDR3 DNA reads TGCGCCAGCAGTGTCGGGACAGGCCAGCCCCAGCATTTT. The gene calls are TRBV10-1 and TRBJ1-5; 8 positions match TRBD1. The CDR3 totals 13 residues. With 4 bases clipped from V and 7 bases from J, the junction kept 3 bases outside the gene matches. From germline, CDR1 is WNHNN and CDR2 SYGVQD (reference sequence).

This chain uses TRBV27 with TRBJ2-7; 8 bases agree with TRBD1. CDR3 length: 18 amino acids. Germline V gene data show CDR1 as MNHEY and CDR2 as SMNVEV (reference sequence). J was trimmed by 3 bases and V by 3 bases; bases with no gene match: 16. In DNA, the CDR3 is TGTGCCAGCAGTTTTCGGCCGCCTGGACAGGGTGACGTCTACGAGCAGTACTTC. Residues: CASSFRPPGQGDVYEQYF.

V and J are TRBV11-2 and TRBJ2-1; 8 bases line up with TRBD2. With 2 bases clipped from V and 3 bases from J, the junction kept 6 bases outside the gene matches. The germline gives CDR1 SGHAT, CDR2 FQNNGV. This CDR3 contains 16 residues. This chain's CDR3 is CASSLLGLAGYNEQFF. The DNA for the CDR3 is TGTGCCAGCAGCTTATTGGGCCTAGCGGGCTACAATGAGCAGTTCTTC. The whole variable domain, filled in from reference TRBV11-2 and TRBJ2-1, reads EAGVAQSPRYKIIEKRQSVAFWCNPISGHATLYWYQQILGQGPKLLIQFQNNGVVDDSQLPKDRFSAERLKGVDSTLKIQPAKLEDSAVYLCASSLLGLAGYNEQFFGPGTRLTVL.